The present entry profiles one TCR beta chain with its context. The antigen remains undetermined. These data belong to a study of vaccination and CD4 T cells after COVID-19. At the level of the study: The study drew post-COVID samples a median around 100 days after diagnosis (range 35 to 161). Overlapping spike pools from SARS-CoV-2 and HCoV-NL63, HCoV-OC43 and HCoV-229E served as culture stimuli.

Treatment specified: roughly ten-day PBMC culture with coronavirus spike peptide pools or control peptides (ViraFEST assay). Cultured CD4+ T cell DNA underwent sequencing with the Oncomine TCR Beta short-read assay. Someone extracted genomic DNA from cultured CD4+ T cells. One entry per CDR3 protein results from TCRdb running MiXCR on the PCR reads. The table records some 20,000 distinct CDR3 sequences, around half of them present only once. Per the germline V gene, CDR1 is DFQATT and CDR2 is SNEGSKA (reference sequence). The CDR3 is 15 residues long. The V and J ends lost 5 bases and 2 bases, in that order; junction bases with no gene match: 10.

Sequencing was performed on CD4+ T cells from blood, cultured in vitro. The receptor comes from a human donor who had recovered from COVID-19. The rearrangement uses TRBV20-1 and TRBJ2-3; 7 positions agree with TRBD1. CDR3 region: CSAYTTGRNTDTQYF. For the CDR3, the DNA is TGCAGTGCTTATACGACAGGGCGGAACACAGATACGCAGTATTTT.